These T cell receptor beta chains were read from a single sample in a study of beta chain features in type 1 diabetes. Clones were sequenced by immunoSEQ multiplex PCR, and TCRdb holds only the in-frame ones, with some missing. The table records fewer than 650,000 clones, about 14% of them present only once. The source material was naive CD4+ T cells from blood. These receptors came from a man between 18 and 35 years old in good health. CDR3s include the opening cysteine and the closing phenylalanine or tryptophan. Fields, in order: V gene, D gene, J gene, clone size, CDR3 DNA, CDR3 protein. A D gene is named only where the DNA matches it firmly. Expanded clones get a size class; other rows say once, few or many, or leave the size out.

TRBV15	TRBD1	TRBJ2-7	few	TGTGCCACCAGCCCCGCCAGGACAGGGAACTACGAGCAGTACTTC	CATSPARTGNYEQYF
TRBV5-6	.	TRBJ1-5	.	TGTGCCAGCAGCTTTCTCTCGGCGTCGGGACATCAGCCCCAGCATTTT	CASSFLSASGHQPQHF
TRBV9	TRBD2	TRBJ2-3	once	TGTGCCAGCAGCGAAACGGGCGCTAGCGGGGTTACAGATACGCAGTATTTT	CASSETGASGVTDTQYF
TRBV28	.	TRBJ2-4	.	TGTGCCAGCAGTTTGCCCAACAGGGCCAAAAACATTCAGTACTTC	CASSLPNRAKNIQYF
TRBV25-1	.	TRBJ1-2	.	TGTGCCAGCAGTGAATCTGGGGGCGGGGATGGCTACACCTTC	CASSESGGGDGYTF
TRBV7-7	.	TRBJ2-7	.	TGTGCTAGCAGCTCCTTCCTCGGTGCCTACGAGCAGTACTTC	CASSSFLGAYEQYF
TRBV7-2	.	TRBJ2-1	few	TGTGCCAGCAGCCTCGGGCCTTCCAGCTACAATGAGCAGTTCTTC	CASSLGPSSYNEQFF
TRBV18	.	TRBJ2-7	few	TGTGCCAGCTCACCACAGACAGGTTTCGCCTACGAGCAGTACTTC	CASSPQTGFAYEQYF
TRBV5-1	.	TRBJ1-2	few	TGCGCCAGCAGCTTGGGTTTGGACAGACCATCTACTAATGGCTACACCTTC	CASSLGLDRPSTNGYTF
TRBV6-5	.	TRBJ2-3	.	TGTGCCAGCAGAGACCCGTTCACAGATACGCAGTATTTT	CASRDPFTDTQYF
TRBV7-8	.	TRBJ1-1	few	TGTGCCAGCAGCTTCCGGGGGAACACTGAAGCTTTCTTT	CASSFRGNTEAFF
TRBV5-1	TRBD2	TRBJ2-7	few	TGCGCCAGCAGTCTGGAGCGGGGCGGTGGGTACGAGCAGTACTTC	CASSLERGGGYEQYF
TRBV4-1	TRBD1	TRBJ1-2	few	TGCGCCAGCAGCCAACTCGTTGGACAGGGGGCGATTGGCTACACCTTC	CASSQLVGQGAIGYTF
TRBV9	.	TRBJ2-5	few	TGTGCCAGCAGCTCAGAAGACTGGATCCGTCTTCAAGAGACCCAGTACTTC	CASSSEDWIRLQETQYF
TRBV27	.	TRBJ1-1	few	TGTGCCAGCAGTTTGGCCATTGGGCAAAGACAGGAAAACACTGAAGCTTTCTTT	CASSLAIGQRQENTEAFF
TRBV7-2	TRBD2	TRBJ2-7	few	TGTGCCAGCAGCTTAACCGGAACTACTAACCTAGCGGGGGGACGCGAGCAGTACTTC	CASSLTGTTNLAGGREQYF
TRBV5-1	TRBD2	TRBJ2-1	.	TGCGCCAGCAGCTTGGGCGGACTAGCGGGTCGCAATGAGCAGTTCTTC	CASSLGGLAGRNEQFF
TRBV9	.	TRBJ1-1	.	TGTGCCAGCACCCCTCCCGGGGCGGGCACTGAAGCTTTCTTT	CASTPPGAGTEAFF